This T cell receptor beta chain was obtained from a study of Graves' ophthalmopathy and Graves' hyperthyroidism. Whole-study findings and limits: Most thyroid-expanded clonotypes exceeding 0.001 frequency were also found in blood.

Amplifying from RNA transcripts, the study obtained TCR beta CDR3 regions. Following a first-round RT-PCR that used HTBI primers, a second-round multiplex PCR was carried out. TCRdb re-called the multiplex PCR reads with MiXCR, one entry per CDR3 protein. The sample contains about 620,000 distinct CDR3 sequences, around a fifth of which appear only once. Turning to this clonotype: Its antigen is as yet unknown.

The CDR3 consists of 15 residues. Germline V CDR1 and CDR2: LNHDA, SQIVND (reference sequence). J was trimmed by 4 bases and V by 9 bases; bases with no gene match: 15. Hyperthyroidism showing no ophthalmopathy within 18 months of follow-up was stable. Sequencing was done on a sample of peripheral blood. The V gene is TRBV19, the J gene TRBJ2-7; 7 bases fit TRBD1. The receptor was derived from a woman younger than 35 with stable Graves' hyperthyroidism. Some clones in this sample may be carry-over from other donors' samples. The CDR3 reads CASSQPGQRPYEQYF. CDR3 nucleotide sequence: TGTGCCAGCTCACAACCGGGACAGCGCCCTTACGAGCAGTACTTC.